Listed here is a single TCR beta chain. The source of the sample is a study of T cell changes during pregnancy in multiple sclerosis. Some clones are missing from TCRdb's copy, which holds only in-frame ones; the method was immunoSEQ multiplex PCR. This table holds 67,000 or so clones, 92% found once. The trim removed 2 bases at V and 7 bases at J, leaving 11 bases unmatched. CDR1 is SGHDT and CDR2 is YYEEEE in the germline V gene. The CDR3 extends over 15 amino acids. This chain uses TRBV5-6 with TRBJ1-1, with 7 bases matching TRBD1. The starting material was CD8+ T cells from peripheral blood mononuclear cells, obtained in the third trimester of pregnancy. This TCR came from a female donor in good health, enrolled as a control in a pregnancy study. Here the CDR3 DNA reads TGTGCCAGCAGCTTACCGCCTGGGACAGACCTTGAAGCTTTCTTT. It encodes CASSLPPGTDLEAFF. The variable domain in full, completed from reference TRBV5-6 and TRBJ1-1, reads DAGVTQSPTHLIKTRGQQVTLRCSPKSGHDTVSWYQQALGQGPQFIFQYYEEEERQRGNFPDRFSGHQFPNYSSELNVNALLLGDSALYLCASSLPPGTDLEAFFGQGTRLTVV.